One and the same sample provided the 31 T cell receptor beta chains below, sequenced in a study of OX40 agonist ivuxolimab in advanced cancers. Libraries were built with the immunoSEQ multiplex PCR assay. The immuneACCESS repertoire file appears here via TCRdb, limited to in-frame rearrangements. These files lack a portion of the clones; in checked studies, under half of the deficit traces to unresolved V genes, and the cause of the others is not known. This sample holds 70,000 to 95,000 clones; around 94% were observed only once. The biggest ten clones account for over 8.5% of the sample. The specimen comprised CD4+ or CD8+ T cells sorted from blood, sampled in a trial of the OX40 agonist ivuxolimab. Receptors originate from an adult with an advanced solid tumor such as melanoma, head and neck, liver or kidney cancer.

V gene TRBV30 combines with J gene TRBJ2-1; 8 positions agree with TRBD2. The CDR3 covers 14 residues. Germline CDR1 and CDR2: GTSNPN and SVGIG (reference sequence). Trimming cost V 5 bases and J 6 bases; bases outside gene matches: 9. The CDR3 region is CAWDERGTPNEQFF. The DNA of the CDR3 is TGTGCCTGGGACGAGCGGGGGACCCCCAATGAGCAGTTCTTC.

This clone occurred once. DNA of the CDR3: TGCGCCAGCAGTCTAGTGGCCCCAGAGACCCAGTACTTC. Translating gives CASSLVAPETQYF. The chain employs TRBV5-1 and TRBJ2-5, with D hard to call. This CDR3 is built from 13 residues. Trimming cost V 5 bases and J 4 bases, with 12 bases left between them. CDR1 and CDR2 (germline): SGHRS, YFSETQ.

V is TRBV28 and J is TRBJ2-7; possibly TRBD1 for D (6 bases). The CDR3 contains 15 residues. From germline, CDR1 is MDHEN and CDR2 SYDVKM. Trimming shortened V by 2 bases and J by 2 bases, and 13 bases separated the two germline ends. DNA of the CDR3: TGTGCCAGCAGTTTACGGCGGACAGTAACCTACGAGCAGTACTTC. Encoded protein: CASSLRRTVTYEQYF.

This sequence joins TRBV5-1 and TRBJ2-7; TRBD2 might be the D (6 bases). The germline gives CDR1 SGHRS, CDR2 YFSETQ. Trimming pared 0 bases from V and 11 bases from J, leaving 9 bases between. CDR3 length: 11 amino acids. DNA for the CDR3: TGCGCCAGCAGCTTGGGACAGCGGGAGTACTTC. This translates into CASSLGQREYF.

The chain has TRBV4-1 and TRBJ2-7; 8 bases line up with TRBD1. After removal of 1 base from V and 4 bases from J, the junction contained 3 bases not matched to a gene. The CDR3 is 14 residues long. The germline V gene encodes CDR1 MGHRA and CDR2 YSYEKL. The CDR3 DNA reads as TGCGCCAGCAGCCAAGCCCAGGGGGCTTACGAGCAGTACTTC. Residues: CASSQAQGAYEQYF.

V gene TRBV19 combines with J gene TRBJ1-5; a possible D gene is TRBD1 (6 bases). This CDR3 comprises 15 residues. Trimming removed 2 bases at V and 6 bases at J, with 14 bases between. Germline CDR1 reads LNHDA; CDR2 reads SQIVND (reference sequence). This CDR3 is CASSIIAGEVQPQHF. The DNA for the CDR3 is TGTGCCAGTAGTATAATCGCAGGGGAGGTTCAGCCCCAGCATTTT.

The genes are TRBV5-6 and TRBJ2-5; D is undetermined. Between the trimmed V and J ends, which lost 2 bases and 5 bases, there was a span of 4 bases. This CDR3 has 11 residues. Germline V lookup: CDR1 SGHDT, CDR2 YYEEEE. The CDR3 DNA reads as TGTGCCAGCAGCTTATTTGAGACCCAGTACTTC. This codes for CASSLFETQYF.

The chain couples TRBV28 to TRBJ1-1; tentatively, D is TRBD1 (5 bases). Germline V gives CDR1 MDHEN, CDR2 SYDVKM. Between the trimmed V and J ends, which lost 5 bases and 1 base, there was a span of 14 bases. The CDR3 is 15 residues long. CDR3 amino acids: CASSPRGRRNTEAFF. The CDR3 DNA is TGTGCCAGCAGTCCCCGGGGCAGGAGGAACACTGAAGCTTTCTTT.

The V gene is TRBV19, the J gene TRBJ2-1, with 7 bases aligning to TRBD2. The V gene's germline CDR1 is LNHDA and CDR2 SQIVND (reference sequence). CDR3 length: 17 amino acids. Trimming cost V 5 bases and J 6 bases; bases outside gene matches: 16. CDR3 region: CASSPTLGDYVGNEQFF. DNA of the CDR3: TGTGCCAGTAGTCCAACTTTAGGGGACTATGTGGGCAATGAGCAGTTCTTC.

V is TRBV9 and J is TRBJ2-7; D might be TRBD2 (7 bases). Looked up from germline, CDR1 is SGDLS and CDR2 is YYNGEE. The V gene lost 0 bases and the J gene lost 4 bases, with 14 bases spanning the gap. The CDR3 length is 15 residues. The CDR3 loop is CASSVAPGGPYEQYF. CDR3 bases: TGTGCCAGCAGCGTAGCTCCCGGGGGGCCTTACGAGCAGTACTTC. Supplemented by reference TRBV9 and TRBJ2-7, the full variable domain reads DSGVTQTPKHLITATGQRVTLRCSPRSGDLSVYWYQQSLDQGLQFLIQYYNGEERAKGNILERFSAQQFPDLHSELNLSSLELGDSALYFCASSVAPGGPYEQYFGPGTRLTVT.

The chain uses TRBV28 and TRBJ1-1; TRBD1 might be the D (6 bases). Per the germline V gene, CDR1 is MDHEN and CDR2 is SYDVKM. The V gene lost 4 bases and the J gene lost 1 base, with 19 bases spanning the gap. This CDR3 comprises 17 residues. DNA of the CDR3: TGTGCCAGCAGTTCCGGGATAGCGGGGGGCCAGAACACTGAAGCTTTCTTT. It codes for CASSSGIAGGQNTEAFF.

The chain couples TRBV27 to TRBJ2-5; TRBD1 aligns across 7 bases. J was trimmed by 5 bases and V by 5 bases; bases with no gene match: 5. In germline, CDR1 is MNHEY, CDR2 SMNVEV (reference sequence). The CDR3 length is 13 residues. CDR3 loop: CASSLGGMETQYF. DNA of the CDR3: TGTGCCAGCAGTCTAGGGGGCATGGAGACCCAGTACTTC.

J is TRBJ1-2 and V is TRBV4-1; 7 nucleotides line up with TRBD1. Germline V gene sequence: CDR1 MGHRA, CDR2 YSYEKL. The CDR3 has 14 residues. The V segment lost 0 bases and the J segment 5 bases; nucleotides outside the gene matches: 3. The CDR3 sequence: CASSQDGTAYGYTF. The CDR3 nucleotides read TGCGCCAGCAGCCAAGATGGGACAGCTTATGGCTACACCTTC.

This chain connects TRBV10-1 to TRBJ2-5; TRBD1 aligns across 9 bases. J was trimmed by 1 base and V by 8 bases; bases with no gene match: 2. CDR3 length equals 13 residues. CDR1 and CDR2 from the germline V gene are WNHNN and SYGVQD (reference sequence). CDR3: CASHRGLQETQYF. CDR3 DNA sequence: TGCGCCAGCCACAGGGGGCTCCAAGAGACCCAGTACTTC.

The V gene is TRBV2, the J gene TRBJ2-7, with D perhaps matching TRBD2 (5 bases). Trimming removed 3 bases at V and 3 bases at J, with 15 bases between. Germline values: CDR1 SNHLY, CDR2 FYNNEI. This CDR3 comprises 15 residues. The CDR3 DNA is TGTGCCAGCAGTGAGGGTACGCTAGCACTCTACGAGCAGTACTTC. This sequence encodes CASSEGTLALYEQYF.

The rearrangement links TRBV27 to TRBJ2-5, with 8 bases identical to TRBD1. This CDR3 contains 17 residues. Germline CDR1 MNHEY, CDR2 SMNVEV (reference sequence). V gave up 0 bases and J gave up 5 bases; unmatched junction bases: 11. The CDR3 loop reads CASSLSMGGRGQETQYF. The DNA for the CDR3 is TGTGCCAGCAGTTTATCGATGGGGGGCAGGGGGCAGGAGACCCAGTACTTC.

The count of this clone is one. The rearrangement joins TRBV27 to TRBJ2-7; 7 nucleotides match TRBD1. The CDR3 covers 15 residues. V lost 0 bases to trimming and J lost 3 bases; unmatched junction nucleotides: 5. Germline values: CDR1 MNHEY, CDR2 SMNVEV (reference sequence). This chain's CDR3 is CASSLSPDRHYEQYF. CDR3 coding DNA: TGTGCCAGCAGTTTATCTCCGGACAGGCACTACGAGCAGTACTTC.

The chain joins TRBV4-3 to TRBJ2-1; a possible D gene is TRBD2 (5 bases). The V gene's germline CDR1 is LGHNA and CDR2 YSLEER. The V and J ends lost 0 bases and 0 bases respectively, with 12 bases between them. The CDR3 runs to 17 residues. CDR3 in amino acids: CASSQDAGGYSYNEQFF. The CDR3 DNA is TGCGCCAGCAGCCAAGACGCGGGTGGATACTCCTACAATGAGCAGTTCTTC.

This clone was detected only once. The V gene is TRBV28, the J gene TRBJ1-1; no firm D call. Per the germline V gene, CDR1 is MDHEN and CDR2 is SYDVKM. Trimming took 3 bases from V and 0 from J, leaving 5 bases between them. This CDR3 has 13 amino acids. The CDR3 loop reads CASSLSLNTEAFF. The DNA for the CDR3 is TGTGCCAGCAGTTTGAGTCTGAACACTGAAGCTTTCTTT. Variable domain in full (rest from reference TRBV28 and TRBJ1-1): DVKVTQSSRYLVKRTGEKVFLECVQDMDHENMFWYRQDPGLGLRLIYFSYDVKMKEKGDIPEGYSVSREKKERFSLILESASTNQTSMYLCASSLSLNTEAFFGQGTRLTVV.

The rearrangement uses TRBV7-9 and TRBJ2-1, with D possibly matching TRBD2 (5 bases). The CDR3 has 16 amino acids. From germline, CDR1 is SEHNR and CDR2 FQNEAQ (reference sequence). V lost 1 base and J 5 bases, leaving 15 bases between the germline ends. This CDR3 reads CASSLVISFGNNEQFF. CDR3 DNA sequence: TGTGCCAGCAGCTTAGTTATCAGTTTCGGGAACAATGAGCAGTTCTTC.

Comments on this clone: One end of the junction fails to match germline, which may point to a read error. The J gene is TRBJ2-7, the V gene TRBV27; D ambiguous. Germline values: CDR1 MNHEY, CDR2 SMNVEV (reference sequence). The CDR3 extends over 16 amino acids. The CDR3 region is CASSPTPSRGGYGQYF. The CDR3 region has the DNA TGTGCCAGCAGTCCAACCCCAAGCCGCGGTGGGTACGGGCAGTACTTC.

The V gene is TRBV12-5, the J gene TRBJ2-1, with D unresolved. V shed 5 bases and J shed 6 bases, with 5 bases lying between them. The length of the CDR3 is 11 residues. The germline V gene encodes CDR1 LGHNT and CDR2 FRNRAP. In nucleotides, the CDR3 is TGTGCTAGTGGTGCTTCCAATGAGCAGTTCTTC. Its translation: CASGASNEQFF.

This chain links TRBV29-1 with TRBJ2-3; no clear D. The CDR3 spans 13 residues. Deletions cut 3 bases from V and 0 bases from J, with 7 bases between. The V gene's germline CDR1 is SQVTM and CDR2 ANQGSEA. The CDR3 loop reads CSVEADSTDTQYF. The CDR3 coding sequence is TGCAGCGTTGAGGCAGATAGCACAGATACGCAGTATTTT.

The chain couples TRBV2 to TRBJ2-5; 8 bases agree with TRBD2. V lost 6 bases to trimming and J lost 3 bases; unmatched junction nucleotides: 9. The CDR3 is made up of 15 amino acids. Germline V lookup: CDR1 SNHLY, CDR2 FYNNEI. The chain's CDR3 is CASRPSSGFEETQYF. The CDR3 DNA reads TGTGCCAGCAGACCCTCTAGCGGGTTTGAAGAGACCCAGTACTTC.

V and J are TRBV7-3 and TRBJ2-7; 8 nucleotides line up with TRBD1. Germline-derived CDR1 and CDR2 are SGHTA and FQGTGA. The CDR3 has 15 amino acids. The V and J ends lost 2 bases and 5 bases, in that order; junction bases with no gene match: 8. The CDR3 nucleotides are TGTGCCAGCAGCTTAGGCTTCACAGGGGGTGACGAGCAGTACTTC. Its translation is CASSLGFTGGDEQYF.

V is TRBV2 and J is TRBJ2-3; 7 nucleotides agree with TRBD1. CDR1 is SNHLY, CDR2 FYNNEI, per germline. Trimming cost V 6 bases and J 0 bases; bases outside gene matches: 3. The CDR3 runs 14 residues. The CDR3 bases are TGTGCCAGCAGGGGGGACAGTAGCACAGATACGCAGTATTTT. Translated, it gives CASRGDSSTDTQYF.

This clone has just a few counts. This chain uses TRBV18 with TRBJ1-5, with D unclear. Germline V lookup: CDR1 KGHSH, CDR2 LQKENI. V lost 2 bases and J lost 1, with 6 bases in between. This CDR3 region has 14 residues. The CDR3, as DNA: TGTGCCAGCTCACCAAGGGAGAGCAATCAGCCCCAGCATTTT. Translated, it gives CASSPRESNQPQHF. Complete variable domain (other parts from reference TRBV18 and TRBJ1-5): NAGVMQNPRHLVRRRGQEARLRCSPMKGHSHVYWYRQLPEEGLKFMVYLQKENIIDESGMPKERFSAEFPKEGPSILRIQQVVRGDSAAYFCASSPRESNQPQHFGDGTRLSIL.

The V call is TRBV10-2, the J call TRBJ1-2; perhaps TRBD1 as D (5 bases). CDR3 length: 11 amino acids. Trimming removed 7 bases from V and 7 bases from J, with 10 bases in between. Germline values: CDR1 WSHSY, CDR2 SAAADI. CDR3 nucleotide sequence: TGCGCCAGCACCGAGGGGTCTGGCTACACCTTC. It codes for CASTEGSGYTF.

This chain joins TRBV5-8 and TRBJ1-2; 7 positions match TRBD1. The CDR3 extends over 13 amino acids. Per germline, CDR1 SGHTS and CDR2 YDEGEE. Trimming cost V 3 bases and J 3 bases; bases outside gene matches: 2. CDR3 protein: CASSSDRDYGYTF. CDR3 DNA: TGTGCCAGCAGCTCCGACAGGGACTATGGCTACACCTTC.

The V call is TRBV19, the J call TRBJ2-7; 7 nucleotides match TRBD2. CDR1 is LNHDA, CDR2 SQIVND, per germline (reference sequence). Unmatched junction bases numbered 7, after V lost 5 bases and J lost 3 bases. The length of the CDR3 is 14 residues. DNA for the CDR3: TGTGCCAGTAGTCCTTCCCCGGGAGGCTACGAGCAGTACTTC. This encodes CASSPSPGGYEQYF.

The chain has TRBV19 and TRBJ2-5, with 10 bases lining up with TRBD2. Per germline, CDR1 LNHDA and CDR2 SQIVND (reference sequence). The J segment lost 5 bases and the V segment lost 5 bases, leaving 14 bases of the junction unmatched. The CDR3 extends over 17 amino acids. CDR3 amino acids: CASSLGRAGGPAETQYF. Written as DNA, the CDR3 is TGTGCCAGTAGTCTGGGGAGAGCGGGGGGGCCGGCGGAGACCCAGTACTTC.